The next 28 T cell receptor beta chains were all read from a single sample in a study of cytomegalovirus exposure and HLA in healthy donors. Researchers ran the PCR with 60 Vbeta and 13 Jbeta primers. Sequenced by immunoSEQ multiplex PCR; TCRdb stores in-frame clones only, minus some. This table holds about 130,000 clones, roughly 74% found once. The material sequenced was PBMCs. Every receptor here comes from a man aged 40-50 years in good health and CMV-seropositive.

This chain connects TRBV27 to TRBJ2-3; 7 bases line up with TRBD1. The V gene's germline CDR1 is MNHEY and CDR2 SMNVEV (reference sequence). The CDR3 extends over 19 amino acids. With 5 bases clipped from V and 1 base from J, the junction kept 18 bases outside the gene matches. The CDR3 DNA follows: TGTGCCAGCAGTCCCCTCCGGGACAGACCCACACTAGGCACAGATACGCAGTATTTT. Translating it yields CASSPLRDRPTLGTDTQYF.

The chain couples TRBV7-9 to TRBJ1-1, with D possibly matching TRBD1 (6 bases). There are 14 residues in the CDR3. Germline CDR1 and CDR2: SEHNR and FQNEAQ (reference sequence). Trimming cost V 5 bases and J 4 bases, with 14 bases left between them. In DNA form, the CDR3 reads TGTGCCAGCAGCGTTTTACAGGGATCCACTGAAGCTTTCTTT. Its protein product is CASSVLQGSTEAFF.

This clone was counted only a few times. The rearrangement uses TRBV5-6 and TRBJ2-3; TRBD1 might be the D (6 bases). The CDR3 spans 15 residues. Per germline, CDR1 SGHDT and CDR2 YYEEEE. V lost 2 bases, J lost 2 bases, and 12 bases lay in between. The CDR3 reads CASSFIGTPTDTQYF. The CDR3 nucleotides are TGTGCCAGCAGCTTCATCGGGACACCCACAGATACGCAGTATTTT.

The chain uses TRBV9 and TRBJ1-2, with D possibly TRBD1 on 6 matching bases. The length of the CDR3 is 11 residues. V shed 3 bases and J shed 6 bases, with 6 bases lying between them. Germline CDR1 and CDR2: SGDLS and YYNGEE. DNA for the CDR3: TGTGCCAGCAGCGACAGGGATGGCTACACCTTC. Its protein is CASSDRDGYTF.

The chain links TRBV5-1 to TRBJ1-2; D is possibly TRBD1 (5 bases). The CDR3 is 17 residues long. Germline V gene lookup returns CDR1 SGHRS and CDR2 YFSETQ. Trimming left V 0 bases short and J 0 bases short, with 15 bases between. CDR3 residues: CASSLAAAGGANYGYTF. In DNA, the CDR3 is TGCGCCAGCAGCTTGGCCGCAGCGGGGGGGGCTAACTATGGCTACACCTTC.

DNA of the CDR3: TGTGCCAGCAGCCAGACAGGAACAGGTGCGCAGTACTTC. Translating it yields CASSQTGTGAQYF. V and J are TRBV14 and TRBJ2-7; D might be TRBD1 (6 bases). Trimming pared 3 bases from V and 9 bases from J, leaving 15 bases between. The CDR3 has 13 amino acids. Germline loops: CDR1 SGHDN, CDR2 FVKESK.

The J gene is TRBJ1-4, the V gene TRBV10-3; 7 bases fit TRBD1. Germline lookup yields CDR1 ENHRY and CDR2 SYGVKD. The CDR3 spans 14 residues. Trimming at V came to 10 bases and at J to 0 bases, leaving 5 bases not matched to a gene. CDR3 in DNA: TGTGCCACCCGGGACAGCTCAACTAATGAAAAACTGTTTTTT. This sequence encodes CATRDSSTNEKLFF.

This clone has only a few counts. The chain combines TRBV11-2 with TRBJ1-3; tentatively, D is TRBD1 (6 bases). V lost 5 bases to trimming and J lost 3 bases, with 14 bases between them. This CDR3 is 15 amino acids long. The germline V gene encodes CDR1 SGHAT and CDR2 FQNNGV. The CDR3 nucleotides are TGTGCCAGCAGCCCAGAGGGAGGGGGTGGAAACACCATATATTTT. Its protein is CASSPEGGGGNTIYF.

The rearrangement joins TRBV27 to TRBJ2-3; TRBD1 matches 7 bases. The germline gives CDR1 MNHEY, CDR2 SMNVEV (reference sequence). The CDR3 has 13 residues. Trimming at V came to 5 bases and at J to 13 bases, leaving 12 bases not matched to a gene. CDR3 coding DNA: TGTGCCAGCAGTCCTAGGACAGGCTCACGGGAGTATTTT. It translates to CASSPRTGSREYF.

V gene TRBV9 combines with J gene TRBJ1-1, with TRBD1 matching 7 bases. Looked up from germline, CDR1 is SGDLS and CDR2 is YYNGEE. This CDR3 spans 16 amino acids. The junction had 10 bases not matched to a gene; V was cut back by 0 bases and J by 5 bases. CDR3 nucleotide sequence: TGTGCCAGCAGCGTAGCCGGACCTGGACAGGAGACTGAAGCTTTCTTT. Protein sequence: CASSVAGPGQETEAFF.

This clone was seen only a few times. DNA for the CDR3: TGTGCCAGTAGTATAGCTTCGAGTATCGGACTCAACGTCCTGACTTTC. Its protein is CASSIASSIGLNVLTF. The gene calls are TRBV19 and TRBJ2-6, with D possibly TRBD2 on 5 matching bases. This CDR3 has 16 residues. Germline V CDR1 and CDR2: LNHDA, SQIVND (reference sequence). Between the trimmed V and J ends, which lost 1 base and 9 bases, there was a span of 16 bases.

This clone has only one observation. The V call is TRBV6-1, the J call TRBJ1-6; 8 nucleotides line up with TRBD1. Unmatched junction bases numbered 14, after V lost 4 bases and J lost 0 bases. CDR3 length: 20 residues. Per the germline V gene, CDR1 is MNHNS and CDR2 is SASEGT. The CDR3 spells CASSGFDSNRGSSYNSPLHF. CDR3 DNA sequence: TGTGCCAGCAGTGGATTCGACTCTAACAGGGGGAGCTCCTATAATTCACCCCTCCACTTT.

This clone was picked up a small number of times. The V and J genes are TRBV5-1 and TRBJ2-5, with a tentative D call TRBD2 (6 bases). This CDR3 comprises 14 residues. Germline V gene sequence: CDR1 SGHRS, CDR2 YFSETQ. V shed 4 bases and J shed 3 bases, with 13 bases lying between them. CDR3 amino acids: CASSPLGEEETQYF. In nucleotides, the CDR3 is TGCGCCAGCAGCCCCTTGGGGGAGGAAGAGACCCAGTACTTC.

The chain has TRBV10-2 and TRBJ1-1; 9 nucleotides match TRBD1. This CDR3 has 15 amino acids. CDR1 and CDR2 from the germline V gene are WSHSY and SAAADI. Germline trimming cut 6 bases from V and 5 bases from J; bases unmatched to any gene: 10. The CDR3 spells CASSSPTGGKTEAFF. The CDR3 region has the DNA TGCGCCAGCAGCTCACCGACAGGGGGGAAGACTGAAGCTTTCTTT.

This clone was found a few times. The CDR3 spells CASSLGTRELSQYF. Written as DNA, the CDR3 is TGCGCCAGCAGCTTGGGGACTAGAGAGCTTTCGCAGTATTTT. The gene calls are TRBV5-1 and TRBJ2-3; 7 bases are shared with TRBD2. Germline V gene lookup returns CDR1 SGHRS and CDR2 YFSETQ. The J segment lost 10 bases and the V segment lost 0 bases, leaving 8 bases of the junction unmatched. This CDR3 contains 14 residues.

This CDR3 is CASSVEGQGRSSYEQYF. The CDR3 DNA reads TGTGCCAGCAGCGTAGAGGGACAGGGGCGCAGCTCCTACGAGCAGTACTTC. The chain has TRBV9 and TRBJ2-7, with 10 bases identical to TRBD1. J was trimmed by 0 bases and V by 0 bases; bases with no gene match: 6. The V gene's germline CDR1 is SGDLS and CDR2 YYNGEE. The CDR3 extends over 17 amino acids.

The chain joins TRBV7-2 to TRBJ1-5; 9 nucleotides line up with TRBD1. The V and J ends lost 2 bases and 9 bases, in that order; junction bases with no gene match: 11. This CDR3 region has 16 residues. Germline V gene data show CDR1 as SGHTA and CDR2 as FQGNSA. This CDR3 is CASSLTGTGTVWPQHF. The CDR3 nucleotides read TGTGCCAGCAGCTTAACCGGGACAGGGACTGTATGGCCCCAGCATTTT.

The CDR3 coding sequence is TGTGCCAGCAGCTCCCGAAGACAGAGCTCCTACGAGCAGTACTTC. It is translated as CASSSRRQSSYEQYF. The chain carries TRBV7-9 and TRBJ2-7; tentatively, D is TRBD1 (5 bases). Germline V gene data show CDR1 as SEHNR and CDR2 as FQNEAQ (reference sequence). Trimming pared 4 bases from V and 0 bases from J, leaving 13 bases between. The CDR3 runs 15 residues.

This clone was found a few times. The gene calls are TRBV28 and TRBJ2-7, with D perhaps TRBD1 (5 bases). Germline-derived CDR1 and CDR2 are MDHEN and SYDVKM. The CDR3 sequence is 15 residues long. Trimming took 6 bases from V and 0 from J, leaving 15 bases between them. The CDR3 DNA reads TGTGCCAGCAGACGTCTCAACAGGTTCTCCTACGAGCAGTACTTC. Its protein is CASRRLNRFSYEQYF.

This chain uses TRBV19 with TRBJ2-2, with 9 bases identical to TRBD2. Germline CDR1 reads LNHDA; CDR2 reads SQIVND (reference sequence). There are 15 residues in the CDR3. V was pared by 1 base and J by 7 bases, with 4 bases of the junction left unmatched. As DNA, the CDR3 is TGTGCCAGTAGTATAGGGCGGGAGGGCGTCGGGGAGCTGTTTTTT. It translates to CASSIGREGVGELFF. The full variable domain, with the rest looked up from reference TRBV19 and TRBJ2-2, is DGGITQSPKYLFRKEGQNVTLSCEQNLNHDAMYWYRQDPGQGLRLIYYSQIVNDFQKGDIAEGYSVSREKKESFPLTVTSAQKNPTAFYLCASSIGREGVGELFFGEGSRLTVL.

J is TRBJ1-2 and V is TRBV30; 7 nucleotides line up with TRBD1. CDR3 length: 14 amino acids. V shed 3 bases and J 4 bases; nucleotides not matched to a gene: 8. Germline assignment: CDR1 GTSNPN and CDR2 SVGIG (reference sequence). The DNA for the CDR3 is TGTGCCTGGAGCCTATTACAGGGGAGCTATGGCTACACCTTC. This sequence encodes CAWSLLQGSYGYTF.

There are a few counts of this clone. This chain joins TRBV6-5 and TRBJ1-6, with D perhaps matching TRBD1 (6 bases). CDR1 is MNHEY, CDR2 SVGAGI, per germline. The CDR3 sequence is 14 residues long. The V end lost 3 bases, the J end lost 5 bases, and 8 bases lay between the germline ends. CDR3 region: CASSYGTNNSPLHF. DNA of the CDR3: TGTGCCAGCAGTTATGGGACAAATAATTCACCCCTCCACTTT.

This clone was recorded a few times. At one of its ends the junction is not consistent with the germline gene, which may arise from a read error. CDR3 nucleotides: TGTGCTAGCAGCTTAGGGACTAGCGGGAGCACAGATACGCAGTATTTT. It yields the protein CASSLGTSGSTDTQYF. The rearrangement joins TRBV7-7 to TRBJ2-3; 12 positions match TRBD2. The CDR3 has 16 amino acids. Germline loops: CDR1 SSHAT, CDR2 FNYEAQ (reference sequence).

This clone occurred once. This chain uses TRBV28 with TRBJ1-5; D is unclear. Germline V CDR1 and CDR2: MDHEN, SYDVKM. The CDR3 contains 18 residues. The germline V and J ends were trimmed by 3 bases and 2 bases, with 20 bases remaining between them. Here the CDR3 DNA reads TGTGCCAGCAGTTTGGTTGGTGATCGGGTTGGAGGCAATCAGCCCCAGCATTTT. Translated: CASSLVGDRVGGNQPQHF.

The V gene is TRBV28, the J gene TRBJ2-7, with 10 nucleotides matching TRBD1. Germline CDR1 MDHEN, CDR2 SYDVKM. J was trimmed by 6 bases and V by 6 bases; bases with no gene match: 11. The CDR3 has 15 residues. CDR3 coding DNA: TGTGCCAGCAGAAGCCCGACAGGGGGCCAGGGCGAGCAGTACTTC. Translated: CASRSPTGGQGEQYF.

The CDR3 sequence is CASRTRVGELFF. Written as DNA, the CDR3 is TGTGCCAGCAGGACTCGGGTGGGGGAGCTGTTTTTT. The J gene is TRBJ2-2, the V gene TRBV28; the D is unclear. V lost 6 bases to trimming and J lost 8 bases, with 10 bases between them. The germline CDR1 and CDR2 sequences are MDHEN and SYDVKM. The CDR3 is 12 residues long.

The gene calls are TRBV28 and TRBJ2-5; TRBD1 matches at 8 bases. V lost 5 bases, J lost 2 bases, and 13 bases stayed unmatched. Germline-derived CDR1 and CDR2 are MDHEN and SYDVKM. The CDR3 spans 17 residues. The CDR3: CASSGQGSGGRQETQYF. The CDR3 nucleotides are TGTGCCAGCAGTGGTCAGGGGTCAGGGGGCAGGCAAGAGACCCAGTACTTC. The full variable domain, in which reference TRBV28 and TRBJ2-5 provide the parts outside the CDR3, is DVKVTQSSRYLVKRTGEKVFLECVQDMDHENMFWYRQDPGLGLRLIYFSYDVKMKEKGDIPEGYSVSREKKERFSLILESASTNQTSMYLCASSGQGSGGRQETQYFGPGTRLLVL.

The CDR3 sequence: CASSLEFGGLYEQYF. In nucleotides, the CDR3 is TGTGCCAGCAGCTTAGAATTCGGGGGGCTGTACGAGCAGTACTTC. The rearrangement links TRBV7-2 to TRBJ2-7, with a tentative D call TRBD2 (7 bases). Germline CDR1 is SGHTA and CDR2 is FQGNSA. The CDR3 is 15 residues long. V was pared by 1 base and J by 4 bases, with 14 bases between.